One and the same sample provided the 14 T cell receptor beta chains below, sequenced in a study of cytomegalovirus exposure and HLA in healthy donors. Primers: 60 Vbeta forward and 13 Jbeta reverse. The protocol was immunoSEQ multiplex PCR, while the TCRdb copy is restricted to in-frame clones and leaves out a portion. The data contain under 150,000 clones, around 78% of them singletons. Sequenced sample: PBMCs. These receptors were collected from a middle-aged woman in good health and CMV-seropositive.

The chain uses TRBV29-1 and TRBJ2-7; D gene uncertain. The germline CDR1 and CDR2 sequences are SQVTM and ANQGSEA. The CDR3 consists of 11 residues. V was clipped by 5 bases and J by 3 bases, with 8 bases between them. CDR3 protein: CSVPNGYEQYF. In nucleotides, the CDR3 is TGCAGCGTTCCAAACGGCTACGAGCAGTACTTC.

CDR3 in amino acids: CASSHYSAGNEQFF. CDR3 DNA: TGTGCCAGCAGCCATTATTCGGCGGGCAATGAGCAGTTCTTC. The genes are TRBV14 and TRBJ2-1; D might be TRBD2 (5 bases). Trimming removed 3 bases at V and 6 bases at J, with 12 bases between. CDR1 and CDR2 (germline): SGHDN, FVKESK. The CDR3 sequence is 14 residues long.

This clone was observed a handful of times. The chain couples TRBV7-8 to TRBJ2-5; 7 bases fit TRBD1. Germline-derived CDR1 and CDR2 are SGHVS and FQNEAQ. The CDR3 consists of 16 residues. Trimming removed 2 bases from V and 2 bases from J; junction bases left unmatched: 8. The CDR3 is CASSLNRGNPQETQYF. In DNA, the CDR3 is TGTGCCAGCAGCTTAAACAGGGGTAACCCACAAGAGACCCAGTACTTC.

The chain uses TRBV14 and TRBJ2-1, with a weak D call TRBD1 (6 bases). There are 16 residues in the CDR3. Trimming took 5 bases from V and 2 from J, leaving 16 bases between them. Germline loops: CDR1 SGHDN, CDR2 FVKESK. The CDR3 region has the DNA TGTGCCAGCAGCTTGTTGGGGGCAAGCCCCTACAATGAGCAGTTCTTC. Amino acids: CASSLLGASPYNEQFF.

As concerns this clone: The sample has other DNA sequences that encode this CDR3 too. The CDR3, as DNA: TGTGCCAGCAGCTTAGGGACTAGCGGATACAATGAGCAGTTCTTC. It encodes CASSLGTSGYNEQFF. This rearrangement joins TRBV7-9 to TRBJ2-1, with 10 bases matching TRBD2. Germline CDR1 and CDR2: SEHNR and FQNEAQ (reference sequence). The CDR3 totals 15 residues. The junction had 1 base not matched to a gene; V was cut back by 1 base and J by 4 bases.

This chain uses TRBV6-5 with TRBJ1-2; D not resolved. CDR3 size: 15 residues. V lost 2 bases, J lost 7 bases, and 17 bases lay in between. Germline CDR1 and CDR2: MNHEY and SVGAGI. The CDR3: CASSYNRGRFSGYTF. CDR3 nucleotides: TGTGCCAGCAGTTACAATCGGGGTCGGTTTTCTGGCTACACCTTC.

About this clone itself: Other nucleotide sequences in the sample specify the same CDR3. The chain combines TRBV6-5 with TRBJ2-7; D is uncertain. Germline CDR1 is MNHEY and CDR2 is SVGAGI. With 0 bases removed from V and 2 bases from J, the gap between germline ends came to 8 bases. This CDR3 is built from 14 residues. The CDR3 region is CASSYSGQTYEQYF. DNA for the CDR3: TGTGCCAGCAGTTACTCGGGCCAGACCTACGAGCAGTACTTC.

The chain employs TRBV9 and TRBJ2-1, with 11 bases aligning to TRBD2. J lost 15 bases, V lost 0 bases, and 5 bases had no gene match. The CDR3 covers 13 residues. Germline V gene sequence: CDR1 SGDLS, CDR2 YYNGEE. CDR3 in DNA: TGTGCCAGCAGCGTAGTTACTAGCGGGAGCCCGTTCTTC. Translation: CASSVVTSGSPFF.

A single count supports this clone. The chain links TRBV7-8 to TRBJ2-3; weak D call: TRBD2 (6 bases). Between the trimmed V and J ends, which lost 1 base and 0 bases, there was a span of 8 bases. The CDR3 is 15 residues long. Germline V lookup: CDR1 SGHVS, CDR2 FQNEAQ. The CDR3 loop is CASSLVGTSTDTQYF. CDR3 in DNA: TGTGCCAGCAGCTTAGTTGGGACTAGCACAGATACGCAGTATTTT.

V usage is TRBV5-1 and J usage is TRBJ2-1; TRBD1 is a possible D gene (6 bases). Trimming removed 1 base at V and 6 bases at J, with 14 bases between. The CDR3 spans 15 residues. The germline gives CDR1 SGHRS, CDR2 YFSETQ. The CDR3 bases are TGCGCCAGCAGCTTGAGCCCTGGACAGCTCAATGAGCAGTTCTTC. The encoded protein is CASSLSPGQLNEQFF.

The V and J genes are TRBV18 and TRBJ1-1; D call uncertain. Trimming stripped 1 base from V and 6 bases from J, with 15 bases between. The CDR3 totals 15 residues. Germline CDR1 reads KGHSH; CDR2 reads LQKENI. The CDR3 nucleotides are TGTGCCAGCTCACCACTTTCTCTCACTCCCTCTGAAGCTTTCTTT. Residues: CASSPLSLTPSEAFF.

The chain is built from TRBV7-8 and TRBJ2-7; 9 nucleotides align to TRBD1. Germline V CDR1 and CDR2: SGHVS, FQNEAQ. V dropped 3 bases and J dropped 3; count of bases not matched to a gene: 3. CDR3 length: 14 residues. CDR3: CASSFWTGDYEQYF. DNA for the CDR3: TGTGCCAGCAGCTTTTGGACAGGGGACTACGAGCAGTACTTC. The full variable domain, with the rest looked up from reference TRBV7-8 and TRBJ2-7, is GAGVSQSPRYKVAKRGQDVALRCDPISGHVSLFWYQQALGQGPEFLTYFQNEAQLDKSGLPSDRFFAERPEGSVSTLKIQRTQQEDSAVYLCASSFWTGDYEQYFGPGTRLTVT.

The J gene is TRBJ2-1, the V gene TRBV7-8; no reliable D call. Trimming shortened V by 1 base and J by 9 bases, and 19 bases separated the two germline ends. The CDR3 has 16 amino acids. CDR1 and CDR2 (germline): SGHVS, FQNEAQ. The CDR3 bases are TGTGCCAGCAGCTTAGTTTATCCCGGTCGCGGTCCTGAGCAGTTCTTC. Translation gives CASSLVYPGRGPEQFF.

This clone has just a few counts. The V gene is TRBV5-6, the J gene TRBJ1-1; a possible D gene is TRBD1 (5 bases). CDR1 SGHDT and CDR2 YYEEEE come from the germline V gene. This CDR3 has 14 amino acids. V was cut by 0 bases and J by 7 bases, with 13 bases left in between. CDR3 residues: CASSLVGTGLEAFF. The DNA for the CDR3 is TGTGCCAGCAGCTTGGTCGGCACAGGTCTTGAAGCTTTCTTT.